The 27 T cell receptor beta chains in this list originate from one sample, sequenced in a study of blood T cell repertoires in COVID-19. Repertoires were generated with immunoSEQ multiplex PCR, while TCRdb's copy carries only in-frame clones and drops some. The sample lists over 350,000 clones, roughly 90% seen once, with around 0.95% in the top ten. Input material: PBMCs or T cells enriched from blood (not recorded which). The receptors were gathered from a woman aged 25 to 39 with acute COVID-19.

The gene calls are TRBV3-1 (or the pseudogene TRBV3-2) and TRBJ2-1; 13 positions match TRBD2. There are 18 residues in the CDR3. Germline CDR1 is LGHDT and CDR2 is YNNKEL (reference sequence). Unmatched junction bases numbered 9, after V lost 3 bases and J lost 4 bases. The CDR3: CASSQRGTSGATYNEQFF. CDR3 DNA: TGTGCCAGCAGCCAGAGGGGGACTAGCGGGGCGACTTACAATGAGCAGTTCTTC.

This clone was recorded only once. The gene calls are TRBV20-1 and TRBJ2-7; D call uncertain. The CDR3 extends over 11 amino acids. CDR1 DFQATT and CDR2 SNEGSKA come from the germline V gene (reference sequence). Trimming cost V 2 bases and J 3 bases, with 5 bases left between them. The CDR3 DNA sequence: TGCAGTGCTAGAAAGAGCTACGAGCAGTACTTC. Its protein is CSARKSYEQYF.

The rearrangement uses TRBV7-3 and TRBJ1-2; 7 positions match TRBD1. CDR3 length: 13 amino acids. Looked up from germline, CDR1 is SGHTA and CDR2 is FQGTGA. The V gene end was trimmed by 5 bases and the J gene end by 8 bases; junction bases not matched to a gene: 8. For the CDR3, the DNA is TGTGCCAGCAGCCTCTTAACAGGGGAAGGCTACACCTTC. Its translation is CASSLLTGEGYTF.

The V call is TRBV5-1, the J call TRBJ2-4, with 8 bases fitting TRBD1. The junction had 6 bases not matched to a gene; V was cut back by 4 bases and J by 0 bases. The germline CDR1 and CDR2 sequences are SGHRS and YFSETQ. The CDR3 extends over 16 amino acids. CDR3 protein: CASSLGQGEAKNIQYF. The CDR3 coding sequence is TGCGCCAGCAGCCTTGGACAGGGCGAAGCCAAAAACATTCAGTACTTC.

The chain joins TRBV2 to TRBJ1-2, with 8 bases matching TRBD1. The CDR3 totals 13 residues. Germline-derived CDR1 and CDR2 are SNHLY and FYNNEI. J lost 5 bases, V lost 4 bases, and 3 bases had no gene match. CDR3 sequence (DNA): TGTGCCAGCAGTGGGGGGACAGGTTATGGCTACACCTTC. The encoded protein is CASSGGTGYGYTF.

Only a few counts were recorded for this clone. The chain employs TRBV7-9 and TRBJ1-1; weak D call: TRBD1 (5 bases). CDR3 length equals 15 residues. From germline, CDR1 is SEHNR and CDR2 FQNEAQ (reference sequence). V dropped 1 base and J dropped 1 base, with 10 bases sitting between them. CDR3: CASSLEGQGNTEAFF. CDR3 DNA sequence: TGTGCCAGCAGCTTAGAGGGGCAGGGGAACACTGAAGCTTTCTTT.

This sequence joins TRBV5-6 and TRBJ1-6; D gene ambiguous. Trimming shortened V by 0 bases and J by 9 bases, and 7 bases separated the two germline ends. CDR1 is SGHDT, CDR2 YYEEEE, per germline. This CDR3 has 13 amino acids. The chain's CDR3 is CASSLVRGSPLHF. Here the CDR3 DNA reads TGTGCCAGCAGCTTGGTTCGAGGTTCACCCCTCCACTTT.

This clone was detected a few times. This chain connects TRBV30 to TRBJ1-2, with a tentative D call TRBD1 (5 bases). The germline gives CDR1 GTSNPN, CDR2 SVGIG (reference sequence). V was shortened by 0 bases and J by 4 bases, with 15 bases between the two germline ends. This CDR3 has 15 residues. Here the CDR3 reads CAWSVRRGVGYGYTF. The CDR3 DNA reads TGTGCCTGGAGTGTACGAAGGGGCGTAGGCTATGGCTACACCTTC.

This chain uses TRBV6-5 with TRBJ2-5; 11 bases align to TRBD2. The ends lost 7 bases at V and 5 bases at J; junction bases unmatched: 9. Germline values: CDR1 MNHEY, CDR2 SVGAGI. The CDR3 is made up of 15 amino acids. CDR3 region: CASTLGLADRETQYF. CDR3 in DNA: TGTGCCAGCACTCTGGGACTAGCGGACCGCGAGACCCAGTACTTC.

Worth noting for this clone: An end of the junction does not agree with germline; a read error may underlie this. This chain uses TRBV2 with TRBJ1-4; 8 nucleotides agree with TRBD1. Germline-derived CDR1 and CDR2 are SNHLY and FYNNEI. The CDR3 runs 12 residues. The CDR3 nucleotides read TGTGCCAGCAGTGAAAGGGACAGGTTCTACATTTTT. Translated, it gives CASSERDRFYIF.

Here the CDR3 DNA reads TGTGCCAGCAGTGAAGGAAGGGGATGGGCTTTCTATGGCTACACCTTC. This translates into CASSEGRGWAFYGYTF. The chain combines TRBV2 with TRBJ1-2, with a possible D match to TRBD1 (5 bases). Per germline, CDR1 SNHLY and CDR2 FYNNEI. V was pared by 1 base and J by 4 bases, with 16 bases between. The CDR3 runs to 16 residues.

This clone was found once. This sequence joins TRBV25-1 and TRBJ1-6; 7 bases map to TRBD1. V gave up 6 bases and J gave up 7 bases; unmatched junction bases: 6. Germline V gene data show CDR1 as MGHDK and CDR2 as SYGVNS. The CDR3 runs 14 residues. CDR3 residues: CASSRTGGNSPLHF. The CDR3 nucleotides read TGTGCCAGCAGCCGGACAGGAGGGAATTCACCCCTCCACTTT.

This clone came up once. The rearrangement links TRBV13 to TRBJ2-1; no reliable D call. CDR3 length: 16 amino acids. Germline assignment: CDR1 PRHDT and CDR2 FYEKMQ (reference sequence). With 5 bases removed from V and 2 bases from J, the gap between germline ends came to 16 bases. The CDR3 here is CASSRSLWPTYNEQFF. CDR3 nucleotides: TGTGCCAGCAGCCGGAGTCTATGGCCAACCTACAATGAGCAGTTCTTC.

The CDR3 reads CASSRDRDYGYTF. In DNA, the CDR3 is TGTGCCAGCAGCCGAGACAGGGACTATGGCTACACCTTC. The chain carries TRBV12-3 or TRBV12-4 and TRBJ1-2, with 7 bases fitting TRBD1. The CDR3 has 13 residues. V was clipped by 6 bases and J by 3 bases; unmatched bases: 4.

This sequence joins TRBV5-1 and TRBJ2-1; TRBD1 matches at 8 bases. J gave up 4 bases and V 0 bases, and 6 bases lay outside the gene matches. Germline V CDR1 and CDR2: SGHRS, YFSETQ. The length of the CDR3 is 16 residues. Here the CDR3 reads CASSLVRQGTYNEQFF. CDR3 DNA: TGCGCCAGCAGCTTGGTGCGACAGGGGACTTACAATGAGCAGTTCTTC.

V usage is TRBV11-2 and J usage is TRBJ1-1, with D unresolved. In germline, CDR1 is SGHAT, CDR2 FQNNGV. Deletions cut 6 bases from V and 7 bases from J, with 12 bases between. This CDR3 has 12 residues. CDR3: CASSLDTFEAFF. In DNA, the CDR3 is TGTGCCAGCAGTCTTGACACTTTTGAAGCTTTCTTT. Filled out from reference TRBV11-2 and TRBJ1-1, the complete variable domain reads EAGVAQSPRYKIIEKRQSVAFWCNPISGHATLYWYQQILGQGPKLLIQFQNNGVVDDSQLPKDRFSAERLKGVDSTLKIQPAKLEDSAVYLCASSLDTFEAFFGQGTRLTVV.

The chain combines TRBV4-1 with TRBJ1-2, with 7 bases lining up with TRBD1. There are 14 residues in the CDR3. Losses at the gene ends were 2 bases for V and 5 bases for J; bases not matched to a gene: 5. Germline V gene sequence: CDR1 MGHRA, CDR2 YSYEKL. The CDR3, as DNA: TGCGCCAGCAGCCAACCCGGGACAGCTTATGGCTACACCTTC. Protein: CASSQPGTAYGYTF.

DNA for the CDR3: TGTGCCAGCAGTAACCCAGGGGGAGTATACGAGCAGTACTTC. It yields the protein CASSNPGGVYEQYF. This sequence joins TRBV6-5 and TRBJ2-7, with 7 bases lining up with TRBD1. This CDR3 has 14 amino acids. CDR1 is MNHEY, CDR2 SVGAGI, per germline. V dropped 5 bases and J dropped 4; count of bases not matched to a gene: 8.

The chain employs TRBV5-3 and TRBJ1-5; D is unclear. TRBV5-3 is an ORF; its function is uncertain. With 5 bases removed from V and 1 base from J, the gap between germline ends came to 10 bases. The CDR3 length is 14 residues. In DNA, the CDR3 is TGTGCCAGAAGGACCGACACAAGCAATCAGCCCCAGCATTTT. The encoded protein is CARRTDTSNQPQHF.

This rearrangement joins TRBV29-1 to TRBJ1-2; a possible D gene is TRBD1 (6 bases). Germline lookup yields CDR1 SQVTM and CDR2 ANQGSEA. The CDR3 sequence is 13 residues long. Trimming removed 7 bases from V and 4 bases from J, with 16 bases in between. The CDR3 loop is CSALLTGFYGYTF. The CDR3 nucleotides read TGCAGCGCCCTCCTGACAGGCTTCTATGGCTACACCTTC.

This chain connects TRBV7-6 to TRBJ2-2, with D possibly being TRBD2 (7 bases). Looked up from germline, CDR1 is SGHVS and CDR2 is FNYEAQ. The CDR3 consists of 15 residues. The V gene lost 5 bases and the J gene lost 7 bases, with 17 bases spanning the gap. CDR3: CASSQGRGANGELFF. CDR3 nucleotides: TGTGCCAGCAGCCAGGGCCGGGGGGCGAACGGGGAGCTGTTTTTT.

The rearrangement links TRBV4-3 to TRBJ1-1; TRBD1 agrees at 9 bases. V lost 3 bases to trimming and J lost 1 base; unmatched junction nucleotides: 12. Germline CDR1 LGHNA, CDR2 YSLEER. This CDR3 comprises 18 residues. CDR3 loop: CASSQMTGGFMPNTEAFF. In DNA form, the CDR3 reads TGCGCCAGCAGCCAGATGACAGGGGGTTTTATGCCGAACACTGAAGCTTTCTTT.

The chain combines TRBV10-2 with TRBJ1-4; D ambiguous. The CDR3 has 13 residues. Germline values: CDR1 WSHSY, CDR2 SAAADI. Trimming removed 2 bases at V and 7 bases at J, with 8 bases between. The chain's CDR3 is CASSERSGEKLFF. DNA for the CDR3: TGCGCCAGCAGTGAGCGCTCAGGTGAAAAACTGTTTTTT.

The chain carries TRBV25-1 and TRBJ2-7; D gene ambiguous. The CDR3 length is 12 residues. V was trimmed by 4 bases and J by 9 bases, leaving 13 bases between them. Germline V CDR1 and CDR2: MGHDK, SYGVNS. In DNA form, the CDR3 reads TGTGCCAGCAGTGGAGTAACAGCAGGGCAGTACTTC. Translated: CASSGVTAGQYF.

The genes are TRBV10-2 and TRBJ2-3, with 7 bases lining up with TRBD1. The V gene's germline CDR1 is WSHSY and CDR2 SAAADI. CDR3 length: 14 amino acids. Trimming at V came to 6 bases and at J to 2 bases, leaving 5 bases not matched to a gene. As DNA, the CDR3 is TGCGCCAGCAGAGGGACAGATGACACAGATACGCAGTATTTT. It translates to CASRGTDDTDTQYF.

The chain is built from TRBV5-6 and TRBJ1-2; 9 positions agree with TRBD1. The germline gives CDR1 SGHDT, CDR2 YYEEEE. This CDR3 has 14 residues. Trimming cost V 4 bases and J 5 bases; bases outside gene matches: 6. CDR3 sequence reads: CASSLRDRVYGYTF. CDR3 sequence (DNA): TGTGCCAGCAGCCTCCGGGACAGGGTGTATGGCTACACCTTC.

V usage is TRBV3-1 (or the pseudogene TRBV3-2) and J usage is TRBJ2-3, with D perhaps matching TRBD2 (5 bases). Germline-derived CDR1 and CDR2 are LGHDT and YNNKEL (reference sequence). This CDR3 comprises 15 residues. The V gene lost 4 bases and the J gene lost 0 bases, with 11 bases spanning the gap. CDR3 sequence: CASSPRGRSTDTQYF. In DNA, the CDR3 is TGTGCCAGCAGCCCTCGAGGGAGAAGCACAGATACGCAGTATTTT.